This is a list of T cell receptor beta chains from one sample in a study of cytomegalovirus exposure and HLA in healthy donors. Libraries were prepared by immunoSEQ multiplex PCR; TCRdb keeps only in-frame clonotypes and omits some of them. The repertoire holds 120,000 to 150,000 clones, with under 85% as singletons. Material: PBMCs. The origin of the receptors is a woman aged 40 to 50 in good health and CMV-seropositive. Both conserved end residues are part of each CDR3. The order of the fields is V gene, J gene, D gene, clone size, CDR3 protein, CDR3 DNA. D genes are given only for firm matches. Clone size is shown for a subset of rows, as once, few, many or a class of expanded clone.

v_gene: TRBV2
j_gene: TRBJ1-2
d_gene: TRBD1
abundance: .
CDR3aa: CASSPQGARGGYTF
CDR3nt: TGTGCCAGCAGCCCCCAGGGGGCCCGGGGTGGCTACACCTTC

v_gene: TRBV6-6
j_gene: TRBJ1-1
d_gene: .
abundance: .
CDR3aa: CASNKQGRTEAFF
CDR3nt: TGTGCCAGCAATAAACAGGGCAGGACTGAAGCTTTCTTT

v_gene: TRBV2
j_gene: TRBJ2-3
d_gene: .
abundance: .
CDR3aa: CASTRSGIFPVTQYF
CDR3nt: TGTGCCAGCACCCGAAGTGGTATCTTTCCAGTTACGCAGTATTTT

v_gene: TRBV7-2
j_gene: TRBJ1-1
d_gene: .
abundance: .
CDR3aa: CASSLVLNTEAFF
CDR3nt: TGTGCCAGCAGCTTAGTATTGAACACTGAAGCTTTCTTT

v_gene: TRBV27
j_gene: TRBJ1-5
d_gene: TRBD1
abundance: .
CDR3aa: CASSISGTGDQPQHF
CDR3nt: TGTGCCAGCAGTATTTCCGGGACAGGGGATCAGCCCCAGCATTTT

v_gene: TRBV4-2
j_gene: TRBJ2-7
d_gene: TRBD1
abundance: once
CDR3aa: CASSPTGTGLCEQYF
CDR3nt: TGTGCCAGCAGCCCTACCGGGACAGGGCTTTGCGAGCAGTACTTC

v_gene: TRBV10-3
j_gene: TRBJ1-3
d_gene: .
abundance: .
CDR3aa: CAIRPGQLLSSGNTIYF
CDR3nt: TGTGCCATCAGACCGGGACAACTACTCAGCTCTGGAAACACCATATATTTT

v_gene: TRBV2
j_gene: TRBJ1-4
d_gene: TRBD1
abundance: .
CDR3aa: CASKWGQGDEKLFF
CDR3nt: TGTGCCAGCAAATGGGGACAGGGGGATGAAAAACTGTTTTTT

v_gene: TRBV27
j_gene: TRBJ2-7
d_gene: TRBD1
abundance: .
CDR3aa: CASSGPGQGGKGYEQYF
CDR3nt: TGTGCCAGCAGTGGACCCGGACAGGGAGGCAAGGGCTACGAGCAGTACTTC

v_gene: TRBV9
j_gene: TRBJ1-3
d_gene: TRBD1
abundance: .
CDR3aa: CASSVQDRGTIYF
CDR3nt: TGTGCCAGCAGCGTACAAGACAGGGGCACCATATATTTT

v_gene: TRBV5-1
j_gene: TRBJ1-3
d_gene: TRBD1
abundance: .
CDR3aa: CASNRGTGENTIYF
CDR3nt: TGCGCCAGCAACAGGGGGACAGGGGAAAACACCATATATTTT

v_gene: TRBV10-3
j_gene: TRBJ2-7
d_gene: .
abundance: .
CDR3aa: CAIMGSTYEQYF
CDR3nt: TGTGCCATCATGGGCAGTACCTACGAGCAGTACTTC

v_gene: TRBV25-1
j_gene: TRBJ1-2
d_gene: .
abundance: once
CDR3aa: CARPQRGYTF
CDR3nt: TGTGCCAGGCCTCAGAGGGGCTACACCTTC

v_gene: TRBV19
j_gene: TRBJ1-2
d_gene: TRBD1
abundance: .
CDR3aa: CASTLAGGNYGYTF
CDR3nt: TGTGCCAGTACCCTCGCAGGGGGCAACTATGGCTACACCTTC

v_gene: TRBV5-1
j_gene: TRBJ2-3
d_gene: TRBD2
abundance: .
CDR3aa: CASSLPLAGTSTDTQYF
CDR3nt: TGCGCCAGCAGCTTACCGCTAGCGGGGACAAGCACAGATACGCAGTATTTT

v_gene: TRBV11-2
j_gene: TRBJ2-5
d_gene: TRBD2
abundance: .
CDR3aa: CASSQSGTSWRETQYF
CDR3nt: TGTGCCAGCAGTCAAAGCGGGACCTCATGGAGGGAGACCCAGTACTTC

v_gene: TRBV23-1
j_gene: TRBJ1-2
d_gene: .
abundance: .
CDR3aa: CASSHRGQRFNYGYTF
CDR3nt: TGCGCCAGCAGTCACAGAGGACAGCGATTTAACTATGGCTACACCTTC

v_gene: TRBV2
j_gene: TRBJ2-7
d_gene: .
abundance: .
CDR3aa: CASRVDLSVAYEQYF
CDR3nt: TGTGCCAGCAGGGTAGACCTTAGCGTCGCCTACGAGCAGTACTTC

v_gene: TRBV19
j_gene: TRBJ2-1
d_gene: .
abundance: few
CDR3aa: CASSISGLWEQFF
CDR3nt: TGTGCCAGTAGTATATCGGGTCTATGGGAGCAGTTCTTC

v_gene: TRBV5-1
j_gene: TRBJ2-1
d_gene: .
abundance: .
CDR3aa: CASSPTGGAYNEQFF
CDR3nt: TGCGCCAGCAGCCCGACGGGGGGCGCCTACAATGAGCAGTTCTTC

v_gene: TRBV11-2
j_gene: TRBJ1-4
d_gene: .
abundance: .
CDR3aa: CASRQLGSGSNEKLFF
CDR3nt: TGTGCCAGCAGACAATTAGGTTCAGGCTCTAATGAAAAACTGTTTTTT

v_gene: TRBV27
j_gene: TRBJ2-7
d_gene: .
abundance: .
CDR3aa: CASSFTYEQYF
CDR3nt: TGTGCCAGCAGTTTCACCTACGAGCAGTACTTC

v_gene: TRBV7-3
j_gene: TRBJ1-1
d_gene: .
abundance: once
CDR3aa: CASVGEGTEAFF
CDR3nt: TGTGCCAGCGTCGGAGAGGGCACTGAAGCTTTCTTT

v_gene: TRBV2
j_gene: TRBJ1-5
d_gene: .
abundance: .
CDR3aa: CASSAGSNQPQHF
CDR3nt: TGTGCCAGCAGTGCGGGAAGCAATCAGCCCCAGCATTTT

v_gene: TRBV5-4
j_gene: TRBJ1-1
d_gene: TRBD1
abundance: .
CDR3aa: CASSLVKDRLNTEAFF
CDR3nt: TGTGCCAGCAGCTTGGTGAAGGACAGGCTGAACACTGAAGCTTTCTTT

v_gene: TRBV7-2
j_gene: TRBJ2-5
d_gene: .
abundance: .
CDR3aa: CASSLGQRETQYF
CDR3nt: TGTGCCAGCAGCTTGGGCCAAAGGGAGACCCAGTACTTC

v_gene: TRBV7-3
j_gene: TRBJ2-2
d_gene: .
abundance: .
CDR3aa: CASSLLANTGELFF
CDR3nt: TGTGCCAGCAGCTTACTAGCGAACACCGGGGAGCTGTTTTTT

v_gene: TRBV6-5
j_gene: TRBJ1-1
d_gene: .
abundance: .
CDR3aa: CASSYGARGTEAFF
CDR3nt: TGTGCCAGCAGTTACGGAGCTCGCGGGACTGAAGCTTTCTTT

v_gene: TRBV23-1
j_gene: TRBJ1-1
d_gene: TRBD1
abundance: few
CDR3aa: CASSQSKGGTGSKAEAFF
CDR3nt: TGCGCCAGCAGTCAATCGAAAGGCGGGACAGGGTCGAAGGCTGAAGCTTTCTTT

v_gene: TRBV5-1
j_gene: TRBJ1-2
d_gene: .
abundance: .
CDR3aa: CASSPGSFYGYTF
CDR3nt: TGCGCCAGCAGCCCCGGGAGCTTCTATGGCTACACCTTC

v_gene: TRBV6-5
j_gene: TRBJ1-1
d_gene: .
abundance: .
CDR3aa: CASSGAVNTEAFF
CDR3nt: TGTGCCAGCAGTGGGGCGGTGAACACTGAAGCTTTCTTT

v_gene: TRBV7-6
j_gene: TRBJ2-1
d_gene: TRBD2
abundance: .
CDR3aa: CASSSMSPGGKDEQFF
CDR3nt: TGTGCCAGCAGCTCCATGTCCCCCGGGGGGAAAGATGAGCAGTTCTTC

v_gene: TRBV27
j_gene: TRBJ2-7
d_gene: TRBD1
abundance: .
CDR3aa: CASFLPGTGESYEQYF
CDR3nt: TGTGCCAGCTTTCTACCCGGGACAGGGGAGTCCTACGAGCAGTACTTC

v_gene: TRBV30
j_gene: TRBJ2-2
d_gene: TRBD2
abundance: .
CDR3aa: CAWKLAGGLSGELFF
CDR3nt: TGTGCCTGGAAATTGGCGGGGGGGCTGTCCGGGGAGCTGTTTTTT

v_gene: TRBV4-1
j_gene: TRBJ1-2
d_gene: .
abundance: once
CDR3aa: CASSQVPGGPDYGYTF
CDR3nt: TGCGCCAGCAGCCAAGTCCCCGGGGGACCAGATTATGGCTACACCTTC

v_gene: TRBV19
j_gene: TRBJ1-5
d_gene: .
abundance: .
CDR3aa: CASSLQTPSNQPQHF
CDR3nt: TGTGCCAGTAGTCTCCAAACACCTAGCAATCAGCCCCAGCATTTT

v_gene: TRBV11-1
j_gene: TRBJ2-3
d_gene: TRBD2
abundance: .
CDR3aa: CASSPPWLAGTDTQYF
CDR3nt: TGTGCCAGCAGCCCCCCTTGGCTAGCGGGGACAGATACGCAGTATTTT

v_gene: TRBV9
j_gene: TRBJ2-2
d_gene: TRBD2
abundance: .
CDR3aa: CASTRGGGAPGELFF
CDR3nt: TGTGCCAGCACGCGAGGCGGGGGGGCCCCCGGGGAGCTGTTTTTT

v_gene: TRBV19
j_gene: TRBJ2-2
d_gene: .
abundance: .
CDR3aa: CASSIQGNTGELFF
CDR3nt: TGTGCCAGTAGTATACAGGGGAACACCGGGGAGCTGTTTTTT

v_gene: TRBV19
j_gene: TRBJ2-6
d_gene: .
abundance: .
CDR3aa: CASQMGGAIWANVLTF
CDR3nt: TGTGCCAGCCAAATGGGGGGGGCGATTTGGGCCAACGTCCTGACTTTC

v_gene: TRBV2
j_gene: TRBJ2-7
d_gene: TRBD2
abundance: .
CDR3aa: CASRTGTSSYEQYF
CDR3nt: TGTGCCAGCAGAACCGGGACTAGCTCCTACGAGCAGTACTTC

v_gene: TRBV5-1
j_gene: TRBJ1-1
d_gene: .
abundance: .
CDR3aa: CASSVSRGTEAFF
CDR3nt: TGCGCCAGCAGCGTATCCAGGGGCACTGAAGCTTTCTTT

v_gene: TRBV10-3
j_gene: TRBJ1-1
d_gene: TRBD1
abundance: few
CDR3aa: CAASGQGNTEAFF
CDR3nt: TGTGCCGCCTCGGGACAGGGGAACACTGAAGCTTTCTTT

v_gene: TRBV7-3
j_gene: TRBJ2-7
d_gene: .
abundance: .
CDR3aa: CASSLSWGPYEQYF
CDR3nt: TGTGCCAGCAGCTTATCGTGGGGGCCTTACGAGCAGTACTTC

v_gene: TRBV5-4
j_gene: TRBJ2-2
d_gene: TRBD2
abundance: .
CDR3aa: CASSLAGGTGELFF
CDR3nt: TGTGCCAGCAGCTTGGCCGGGGGGACCGGGGAGCTGTTTTTT

v_gene: TRBV5-6
j_gene: TRBJ2-1
d_gene: TRBD2
abundance: .
CDR3aa: CASSLGTSGGLIEQFF
CDR3nt: TGTGCCAGCAGCCTGGGGACTAGCGGGGGGTTGATTGAGCAGTTCTTC

v_gene: TRBV7-9
j_gene: TRBJ2-2
d_gene: TRBD2
abundance: .
CDR3aa: CASSSRTSVSGELFF
CDR3nt: TGTGCCAGCAGCTCCAGAACTAGCGTCTCCGGGGAGCTGTTTTTT

v_gene: TRBV10-3
j_gene: TRBJ2-7
d_gene: TRBD2
abundance: .
CDR3aa: CAISDAGGWYEQYF
CDR3nt: TGTGCCATCAGCGACGCCGGGGGGTGGTACGAGCAGTACTTC

v_gene: TRBV2
j_gene: TRBJ1-1
d_gene: .
abundance: few
CDR3aa: CASSWTANTEAFF
CDR3nt: TGTGCCAGCAGTTGGACAGCGAACACTGAAGCTTTCTTT

v_gene: TRBV6-1
j_gene: TRBJ1-6
d_gene: .
abundance: .
CDR3aa: CASSEYSVGRSNNSPLHF
CDR3nt: TGTGCCAGCAGTGAATATAGTGTAGGAAGGAGCAATAATTCACCCCTCCACTTT

v_gene: TRBV7-3
j_gene: TRBJ1-6
d_gene: TRBD1
abundance: .
CDR3aa: CASSLGTDNSPLHF
CDR3nt: TGTGCCAGCAGCTTAGGGACAGATAATTCACCCCTCCACTTT

v_gene: TRBV28
j_gene: TRBJ1-1
d_gene: .
abundance: .
CDR3aa: CASRPGHLTEAFF
CDR3nt: TGTGCCAGCCGACCGGGACACCTCACTGAAGCTTTCTTT

v_gene: TRBV11-2
j_gene: TRBJ1-2
d_gene: .
abundance: .
CDR3aa: CASSDYRDGYTF
CDR3nt: TGTGCCAGCAGCGATTACAGGGATGGCTACACCTTC